This T cell receptor beta chain was found in a study of cytomegalovirus exposure and HLA in healthy donors. To note about this clone: The target antigen is unknown.

Study outcomes and limitations: Across HLA loci, a later analysis found differing TCR association rates, with DRB1 most and HLA-C fewest.

It was with 60 Vbeta and 13 Jbeta primers that the PCR ran. The data were produced by immunoSEQ multiplex PCR, yet TCRdb's version contains in-frame clones alone and is incomplete. The data show roughly 98,000 clones, more than 70% seen once. This receptor was taken from a female donor in good health and CMV-seronegative. Sequencing was done on a sample of PBMCs.

The CDR3 DNA reads TGTGCCAGTAGTGCCACCAGGACTAGCGGGAGGCCACGAGGGGTGCAGTTCTTC. Translating gives CASSATRTSGRPRGVQFF. The gene calls are TRBV19 and TRBJ2-1; the match to TRBD2 covers 14 bases. This CDR3 contains 18 residues. Looked up from germline, CDR1 is LNHDA and CDR2 is SQIVND (reference sequence). The J segment lost 12 bases and the V segment lost 5 bases, leaving 18 bases of the junction unmatched.